What follows are 21 T cell receptor beta chains derived from one specimen sequenced in a study of blood T cell repertoires in COVID-19. Data came from immunoSEQ multiplex PCR; TCRdb stores just in-frame clones and leaves some out. The sample includes 200,000 to 300,000 clones, 86% of them seen just once. Sequenced input: peripheral blood. The receptors shown here come from a man aged 35 to 55 who had recovered from COVID-19.

The chain uses TRBV10-3 and TRBJ2-5; weak D call: TRBD2 (5 bases). The germline CDR1 and CDR2 sequences are ENHRY and SYGVKD. V was clipped by 11 bases and J by 5 bases, with 12 bases between them. The CDR3 is made up of 11 amino acids. This CDR3 is CASGGFETQYF. Written as DNA, the CDR3 is TGTGCCTCTGGAGGTTTCGAGACCCAGTACTTC.

The chain has TRBV6-2 or TRBV6-3 and TRBJ2-2; 8 bases are shared with TRBD2. V lost 6 bases and J lost 4; bases outside the gene matches: 10. This CDR3 has 16 amino acids. Germline loops: CDR1 MNHEY, CDR2 SVGEGT. The CDR3 region is CASSPGGSGTTGELFF. The CDR3 region has the DNA TGTGCCAGCAGCCCCGGCGGTAGCGGGACCACCGGGGAGCTGTTTTTT.

This clone showed up just once. The chain joins TRBV27 to TRBJ2-3; 11 bases map to TRBD2. The CDR3 covers 16 residues. The ends lost 7 bases at V and 6 bases at J; junction bases unmatched: 12. CDR1 and CDR2 from the germline V gene are MNHEY and SMNVEV (reference sequence). CDR3 sequence (DNA): TGTGCCAGCACCCTCCTTGGACTAGCGGGCGAGGATACGCAGTATTTT. Translating gives CASTLLGLAGEDTQYF.

The rearrangement joins TRBV7-2 to TRBJ2-7, with a weak D call TRBD1 (6 bases). The V end lost 3 bases, the J end lost 6 bases, and 15 bases lay between the germline ends. Germline CDR1 SGHTA, CDR2 FQGNSA. The CDR3 spans 14 residues. The CDR3 bases are TGTGCCAGCAGCTTTCACGACAGAGGGGGCGAGCAGTACTTC. This translates into CASSFHDRGGEQYF.

The J gene is TRBJ2-3, the V gene TRBV14; D possibly corresponds to TRBD2 (7 bases). The CDR3 consists of 17 residues. Germline lookup yields CDR1 SGHDN and CDR2 FVKESK. Between the trimmed V and J ends, which lost 4 bases and 0 bases, there was a span of 17 bases. The CDR3 bases are TGTGCCAGCAGCCCCAGATGGCGGGGGCCAAGCACAGATACGCAGTATTTT. Residues: CASSPRWRGPSTDTQYF.

The table lists this clone with a few counts. The V gene is TRBV12-3 or TRBV12-4, the J gene TRBJ2-7; 7 bases fit TRBD1. This CDR3 contains 13 residues. V gave up 5 bases and J gave up 2 bases; unmatched junction bases: 3. Here the CDR3 reads CASSRGQAYEQYF. CDR3 nucleotide sequence: TGTGCCAGCAGTAGAGGACAGGCCTACGAGCAGTACTTC.

A single count supports this clone. The chain carries TRBV7-2 and TRBJ1-3; 7 bases are a match to TRBD1. Germline CDR1 and CDR2: SGHTA and FQGNSA. CDR3 length: 14 amino acids. Unmatched junction bases numbered 7, after V lost 6 bases and J lost 5 bases. The CDR3: CASSPGGNRNTIYF. The CDR3 bases are TGTGCCAGCAGTCCAGGGGGGAACCGAAACACCATATATTTT.

The J gene is TRBJ2-4, the V gene TRBV29-1, with a possible D match to TRBD2 (5 bases). This CDR3 has 13 residues. Trimming cost V 6 bases and J 1 base, with 10 bases left between them. The germline V gene encodes CDR1 SQVTM and CDR2 ANQGSEA. In DNA form, the CDR3 reads TGCAGCGTATACGGGGATGCCAAAAACATTCAGTACTTC. Protein product: CSVYGDAKNIQYF.

This clone was counted once. The V gene is TRBV18, the J gene TRBJ2-1, with 9 bases aligning to TRBD1. J was trimmed by 7 bases and V by 0 bases; bases with no gene match: 7. CDR1 is KGHSH, CDR2 LQKENI, per germline. The CDR3 has 16 amino acids. CDR3 sequence: CASSPPQGARRNEQFF. CDR3 coding DNA: TGTGCCAGCTCACCACCACAGGGGGCGCGTAGGAATGAGCAGTTCTTC. The full variable domain, its missing parts supplied by reference TRBV18 and TRBJ2-1, is NAGVMQNPRHLVRRRGQEARLRCSPMKGHSHVYWYRQLPEEGLKFMVYLQKENIIDESGMPKERFSAEFPKEGPSILRIQQVVRGDSAAYFCASSPPQGARRNEQFFGPGTRLTVL.

The chain joins TRBV5-4 to TRBJ2-7; TRBD2 matches 9 bases. With 0 bases clipped from V and 2 bases from J, the junction kept 3 bases outside the gene matches. The CDR3 has 15 residues. The germline CDR1 and CDR2 sequences are SGHNT and YYREEE (reference sequence). CDR3 residues: CASSLVGGGAYEQYF. DNA for the CDR3: TGTGCCAGCAGCTTGGTGGGCGGGGGGGCCTACGAGCAGTACTTC.

This clone was counted a single time. The chain joins TRBV9 to TRBJ2-2; D might be TRBD2 (6 bases). There are 15 residues in the CDR3. In germline, CDR1 is SGDLS, CDR2 YYNGEE. Trimming shortened V by 0 bases and J by 6 bases, and 12 bases separated the two germline ends. The DNA of the CDR3 is TGTGCCAGCAGCGTAGCTGGAGGGTTTGCCGGGGAGCTGTTTTTT. As protein: CASSVAGGFAGELFF.

V and J are TRBV6-2 or TRBV6-3 and TRBJ2-7; D might be TRBD2 (6 bases). Germline V gene lookup returns CDR1 MNHEY and CDR2 SVGEGT. Trimming took 1 base from V and 0 from J, leaving 13 bases between them. The CDR3 contains 16 residues. DNA for the CDR3: TGTGCCAGCAGTTACTGGGGCGGGGTGAGCTCCTACGAGCAGTACTTC. Its translation: CASSYWGGVSSYEQYF.

V usage is TRBV5-6 and J usage is TRBJ1-2; D remains ambiguous. Germline assignment: CDR1 SGHDT and CDR2 YYEEEE. The CDR3 is 15 amino acids. The V end lost 6 bases, the J end lost 0 bases, and 15 bases lay between the germline ends. The CDR3 bases are TGTGCCAGCAATCTCGGGAGCAAAGCTAACTATGGCTACACCTTC. As protein: CASNLGSKANYGYTF.

The chain carries TRBV29-1 and TRBJ1-2, with D tentatively TRBD1 (5 bases). The CDR3 totals 14 residues. Between the trimmed V and J ends, which lost 7 bases and 5 bases, there was a span of 20 bases. Looked up from germline, CDR1 is SQVTM and CDR2 is ANQGSEA. The chain's CDR3 is CSADDDSLSYGYTF. The CDR3 DNA reads TGCAGCGCCGACGACGACAGCCTTTCTTATGGCTACACCTTC.

The chain joins TRBV5-1 to TRBJ2-2; weak D call: TRBD2 (5 bases). The germline gives CDR1 SGHRS, CDR2 YFSETQ. The V and J ends lost 0 bases and 0 bases respectively, with 12 bases between them. This CDR3 is 17 amino acids long. CDR3 sequence: CASSLDPPSSNTGELFF. The DNA for the CDR3 is TGCGCCAGCAGCTTGGATCCCCCTAGCTCGAACACCGGGGAGCTGTTTTTT.

The CDR3 DNA sequence: TGTGCCAGCAGTTCCCACCAGGGGGCAAATAATGAGCAGTTCTTC. Protein: CASSSHQGANNEQFF. The genes are TRBV27 and TRBJ2-1, with TRBD1 matching 8 bases. The CDR3 spans 15 residues. The junction had 9 bases not matched to a gene; V was cut back by 4 bases and J by 7 bases. Per germline, CDR1 MNHEY and CDR2 SMNVEV (reference sequence).

The rearrangement uses TRBV3-1 (or the pseudogene TRBV3-2) and TRBJ2-5, with 8 bases aligning to TRBD2. Trimming removed 4 bases from V and 2 bases from J; junction bases left unmatched: 12. Per the germline V gene, CDR1 is LGHDT and CDR2 is YNNKEL (reference sequence). The CDR3 sequence is 17 residues long. CDR3 nucleotides: TGTGCCAGCAGCCTAGGCGTGCGGGGGGCGGGGCAAGAGACCCAGTACTTC. This gives the protein CASSLGVRGAGQETQYF.

The V gene is TRBV2, the J gene TRBJ2-1, with TRBD2 identical over 7 bases. The ends lost 6 bases at V and 9 bases at J; junction bases unmatched: 17. Germline assignment: CDR1 SNHLY and CDR2 FYNNEI. The CDR3 is 16 residues long. CDR3 coding DNA: TGTGCCAGCAGGGCTGTTAGAGGACTAGTGGAAACTGAGCAGTTCTTC. Its protein product is CASRAVRGLVETEQFF.

This rearrangement joins TRBV5-4 to TRBJ1-3; a weak D match, TRBD1 (5 bases). The CDR3 totals 15 residues. The V and J ends lost 1 base and 4 bases respectively, with 12 bases between them. Germline V lookup: CDR1 SGHNT, CDR2 YYREEE (reference sequence). The CDR3 sequence: CASSLFQGPGNTIYF. Written as DNA, the CDR3 is TGTGCCAGCAGCTTGTTCCAGGGTCCCGGAAACACCATATATTTT.

This chain joins TRBV4-3 and TRBJ1-4; D call uncertain. This CDR3 has 17 residues. CDR1 is LGHNA and CDR2 is YSLEER in the germline V gene. V was clipped by 4 bases and J by 1 base, with 16 bases between them. The CDR3: CASSRGRGTGTNEKLFF. The CDR3 bases are TGCGCCAGCAGCCGAGGGCGGGGTACGGGAACTAATGAAAAACTGTTTTTT.

The chain couples TRBV5-6 to TRBJ1-4, with no clear D. The V end was cut by 0 bases, the J end by 4 bases, with 4 bases between. Germline values: CDR1 SGHDT, CDR2 YYEEEE. The CDR3 runs to 13 residues. The CDR3 region is CASSLGSNEKLFF. Written as DNA, the CDR3 is TGTGCCAGCAGCTTGGGCAGTAATGAAAAACTGTTTTTT.